The 5 T cell receptor beta chains below come from one sample, sequenced in a study of blood T cell repertoires in COVID-19. The protocol was immunoSEQ multiplex PCR, while the TCRdb copy is restricted to in-frame clones and leaves out a portion. The table records a few hundred thousand clones, about 82% of them present only once. The sequencing sample was made of peripheral blood. All receptors derive from a woman between 45 and 60 years old with acute or convalescent COVID-19.

V usage is TRBV11-3 and J usage is TRBJ2-3, with D possibly TRBD2 on 5 matching bases. V lost 5 bases and J 7 bases, leaving 13 bases between the germline ends. CDR1 is SGHNT, CDR2 YENEEA, per germline. CDR3 size: 13 residues. Here the CDR3 reads CASSLGPGNTQYF. CDR3 in DNA: TGTGCCAGCAGCCTAGGGCCGGGGAATACGCAGTATTTT.

This chain joins TRBV28 and TRBJ2-1; 9 nucleotides agree with TRBD1. Losses at the gene ends were 4 bases for V and 3 bases for J; bases not matched to a gene: 7. Germline V gives CDR1 MDHEN, CDR2 SYDVKM. CDR3 size: 16 residues. The chain's CDR3 is CASSYQGTGHYNEQFF. In nucleotides, the CDR3 is TGTGCCAGCAGTTACCAGGGGACAGGGCACTACAATGAGCAGTTCTTC. The entire variable domain, with the rest obtained from reference TRBV28 and TRBJ2-1, is as follows: DVKVTQSSRYLVKRTGEKVFLECVQDMDHENMFWYRQDPGLGLRLIYFSYDVKMKEKGDIPEGYSVSREKKERFSLILESASTNQTSMYLCASSYQGTGHYNEQFFGPGTRLTVL.

The chain employs TRBV9 and TRBJ2-2, with 10 bases aligning to TRBD2. This CDR3 comprises 20 residues. Germline values: CDR1 SGDLS, CDR2 YYNGEE. V gave up 1 base and J gave up 3 bases; unmatched junction bases: 15. In nucleotides, the CDR3 is TGTGCCAGCAGCGTACGACGTGAGTTAACGGGACTAGCGTACACCGGGGAGCTGTTTTTT. Protein sequence: CASSVRRELTGLAYTGELFF.

The rearrangement links TRBV5-1 to TRBJ2-1, with D maybe TRBD2 (6 bases). This CDR3 contains 13 residues. Germline CDR1 and CDR2: SGHRS and YFSETQ. The V and J ends lost 6 bases and 4 bases respectively, with 11 bases between them. The CDR3 reads CASMSGQYNEQFF. The CDR3 nucleotides are TGCGCCAGCATGAGCGGGCAGTACAATGAGCAGTTCTTC.

The chain employs TRBV6-5 and TRBJ1-1; no firm D call. The CDR3 covers 13 residues. V gave up 7 bases and J gave up 4 bases, with 13 bases separating them. Germline CDR1 reads MNHEY; CDR2 reads SVGAGI. The CDR3 sequence is CASKLGGGTEAFF. For the CDR3, the DNA is TGTGCCAGCAAGTTGGGTGGAGGCACTGAAGCTTTCTTT.